The T cell receptor (beta chain) described here comes from a study of post-analysis software for immune sequencing data. Study context: Several disease courses (relapsing-remitting, secondary progressive and progressive-relapsing) of multiple sclerosis were included. Study conclusions and caveats: Elevated frequency relative to controls characterized about 5 TRBV segments in patients, TRBV5-6, TRBV5-1 and TRBV20-1 among them. Samples from one preparation batch, clustered by F measure, grouped strongly together.

Germline assignment: CDR1 SQVTM and CDR2 ANQGSEA. The CDR3 extends over 13 amino acids. Trimming cost V 4 bases and J 0 bases, with 7 bases left between them. Libraries were made from TCR beta cDNA, and they carried unique molecular identifiers. TCRdb fed the PCR reads into MiXCR, producing one record per CDR3 protein. The data show roughly 150,000 distinct CDR3 sequences, with around 36% seen just once and 25% to 30% held by the top ten. This clonotype was recorded a few times. Its antigen is still unknown. Sequences were derived from blood, sampled after autologous hematopoietic stem cell transplantation. V is TRBV29-1 and J is TRBJ1-5; unclear D gene. The TCR originated in a girl aged 10 to 17 with multiple sclerosis. CDR3 nucleotide sequence: TGCAGCGTTGTCACGGATAGCAATCAGCCCCAGCATTTT. This codes for CSVVTDSNQPQHF.